The 21 T cell receptor beta chains in this list originate from one sample, sequenced in a study of yellow fever vaccine responses in identical twins. TCRdb independently ran MiXCR on the RT-PCR reads; one entry per CDR3 protein. The data show under 20,000 distinct CDR3 sequences, around 70% seen once. This specimen was T cells from blood (PBMCs), unsorted or a sorted subset (not recorded which), taken before or after yellow fever vaccination (not recorded which). The receptors derive from a woman younger than 35 who received the yellow fever vaccine.

The V and J genes are TRBV2 and TRBJ1-2, with 9 nucleotides matching TRBD1. J gave up 7 bases and V 10 bases, and 10 bases lay outside the gene matches. Germline V gene sequence: CDR1 SNHLY, CDR2 FYNNEI. The CDR3 runs 13 residues. The CDR3, as DNA: TGTGCCATCCCTTTGGACAGGGGAGTTGGCTACACCTTC. Translating gives CAIPLDRGVGYTF. The variable domain in full, with the rest retrieved from reference TRBV2 and TRBJ1-2, is EPEVTQTPSHQVTQMGQEVILRCVPISNHLYFYWYRQILGQKVEFLVSFYNNEISEKSEIFDDQFSVERPDGSNFTLKIRSTKLEDSAMYFCAIPLDRGVGYTFGSGTRLTVV.

This chain links TRBV7-9 with TRBJ2-1, with D unresolved. CDR1 is SEHNR, CDR2 FQNEAQ, per germline (reference sequence). This CDR3 is built from 11 residues. Trimming took off 5 bases at V and 15 bases at J, with 14 bases between the two ends. The CDR3 region has the DNA TGTGCCAGCAGCGTCATTTTGGCTCCGTTCTTC. Protein product: CASSVILAPFF. Looking up the rest from reference TRBV7-9 and TRBJ2-1 gives the full variable domain: DTGVSQNPRHKITKRGQNVTFRCDPISEHNRLYWYRQTLGQGPEFLTYFQNEAQLEKSRLLSDRFSAERPKGSFSTLEIQRTEQGDSAMYLCASSVILAPFFGPGTRLTVL.

J is TRBJ2-1 and V is TRBV9; the D is unclear. Germline CDR1 and CDR2: SGDLS and YYNGEE. The germline V and J ends were trimmed by 0 bases and 5 bases, with 3 bases remaining between them. The CDR3 runs 12 residues. The CDR3 DNA reads TGTGCCAGCAGCGTAGTCAACAATGAGCAGTTCTTC. Amino acids: CASSVVNNEQFF.

The gene calls are TRBV5-8 and TRBJ2-1; no firm D call. Germline assignment: CDR1 SGHTS and CDR2 YDEGEE. The CDR3 totals 15 residues. V lost 0 bases and J lost 2, with 9 bases in between. Written as DNA, the CDR3 is TGTGCCAGCAGCTTGGAGGCGACACCCTACAATGAGCAGTTCTTC. Translating it yields CASSLEATPYNEQFF.

This chain connects TRBV2 to TRBJ2-3; D unresolved. The germline gives CDR1 SNHLY, CDR2 FYNNEI. The CDR3 is 14 amino acids. Deletions cut 8 bases from V and 2 bases from J, with 14 bases between. The CDR3 nucleotides read TGTGCCAGCCCCTTAGTGGGGAACACAGATACGCAGTATTTT. It translates to CASPLVGNTDTQYF.

The chain has TRBV11-1 and TRBJ1-2; TRBD1 is a possible D gene (6 bases). This CDR3 has 13 residues. The V end lost 5 bases, the J end lost 8 bases, and 15 bases lay between the germline ends. The germline CDR1 and CDR2 sequences are SGHAT and FQDESV (reference sequence). The CDR3 coding sequence is TGTGCCAGCAGCCTCGGGACACCTATCGGCTACACCTTC. Its translation: CASSLGTPIGYTF.

This clonotype was counted once. This chain links TRBV2 with TRBJ2-7; TRBD1 aligns across 8 bases. V lost 11 bases, J lost 5 bases, and 11 bases stayed unmatched. The CDR3 is 13 residues long. Germline V gene data show CDR1 as SNHLY and CDR2 as FYNNEI. CDR3 DNA sequence: TGTGCCGGCCAAGACAGGGGTGCGCACGAGCAGTACTTC. This encodes CAGQDRGAHEQYF.

This chain uses TRBV2 with TRBJ1-4; tentatively, D is TRBD1 (6 bases). Germline V gene lookup returns CDR1 SNHLY and CDR2 FYNNEI. This CDR3 spans 13 amino acids. Deletions cut 7 bases from V and 7 bases from J, with 13 bases between. CDR3 sequence reads: CASNTGLGEKLFF. The CDR3 DNA reads as TGTGCCAGCAACACAGGGTTGGGTGAAAAACTGTTTTTT. Together with reference TRBV2 and TRBJ1-4, the CDR3 gives the full variable domain: EPEVTQTPSHQVTQMGQEVILRCVPISNHLYFYWYRQILGQKVEFLVSFYNNEISEKSEIFDDQFSVERPDGSNFTLKIRSTKLEDSAMYFCASNTGLGEKLFFGSGTQLSVL.

The V gene is TRBV3-1, the J gene TRBJ1-3; unclear D gene. V gave up 0 bases and J gave up 0 bases, with 9 bases separating them. The CDR3 loop spans 16 amino acids. Germline V gives CDR1 LGHDT, CDR2 YNNKEL (reference sequence). CDR3 coding DNA: TGTGCCAGCAGCCAAGACGGGAAAAGCTCTGGAAACACCATATATTTT. Translating gives CASSQDGKSSGNTIYF.

In this sample, this clonotype turned up a few times. The chain combines TRBV4-1 with TRBJ2-5; D is ambiguous. Trimming shortened V by 4 bases and J by 4 bases, and 16 bases separated the two germline ends. The germline CDR1 and CDR2 sequences are MGHRA and YSYEKL. The CDR3 is made up of 15 amino acids. The CDR3 sequence: CASSLLFTSRETQYF. The DNA of the CDR3 is TGCGCCAGCAGCCTCCTTTTCACCAGCCGAGAGACCCAGTACTTC.

The chain couples TRBV11-1 to TRBJ2-1; TRBD2 might be the D (6 bases). The CDR3 extends over 17 amino acids. Deletions cut 1 base from V and 3 bases from J, with 16 bases between. The germline V gene has CDR1 SGHAT and CDR2 FQDESV (reference sequence). The CDR3 DNA follows: TGTGCCAGCAGCTTAGAGGTTGCGGGACCAGGCTACAATGAGCAGTTCTTC. It yields the protein CASSLEVAGPGYNEQFF.

CDR3 nucleotides: TGCGCCAGCAGTGAGTCCGCTAGCGGGAGGGAAGAGACCCAGTACTTC. Protein sequence: CASSESASGREETQYF. The chain recombines TRBV10-1 with TRBJ2-5; 12 nucleotides align to TRBD2. This CDR3 spans 16 amino acids. CDR1 WNHNN and CDR2 SYGVQD come from the germline V gene (reference sequence). V gave up 0 bases and J gave up 3 bases; unmatched junction bases: 2.

The chain has TRBV19 and TRBJ1-5, with D unclear. CDR3 size: 15 residues. The germline CDR1 and CDR2 sequences are LNHDA and SQIVND (reference sequence). V gave up 5 bases and J gave up 0 bases, with 11 bases separating them. CDR3 in DNA: TGTGCCAGTAGTTGGGCACCTCTTAGCAATCAGCCCCAGCATTTT. Protein sequence: CASSWAPLSNQPQHF. The whole variable domain, remainder taken from reference TRBV19 and TRBJ1-5, is DGGITQSPKYLFRKEGQNVTLSCEQNLNHDAMYWYRQDPGQGLRLIYYSQIVNDFQKGDIAEGYSVSREKKESFPLTVTSAQKNPTAFYLCASSWAPLSNQPQHFGDGTRLSIL.

This clonotype was seen only a few times. The CDR3: CASKQGGEVNEQFF. CDR3 nucleotide sequence: TGTGCCAGCAAGCAGGGAGGGGAGGTCAATGAGCAGTTCTTC. This rearrangement joins TRBV11-3 to TRBJ2-1; 7 bases agree with TRBD2. The CDR3 length is 14 residues. Germline loops: CDR1 SGHNT, CDR2 YENEEA. Losses at the gene ends were 7 bases for V and 6 bases for J; bases not matched to a gene: 9.

This chain links TRBV29-1 with TRBJ1-1, with D possibly being TRBD1 (5 bases). Trimming stripped 7 bases from V and 0 bases from J, with 12 bases between. Germline loops: CDR1 SQVTM, CDR2 ANQGSEA. This CDR3 comprises 13 residues. The CDR3 DNA reads TGCAGCGCCCTGGGGACTATGAACACTGAAGCTTTCTTT. It translates to CSALGTMNTEAFF.

This sequence joins TRBV10-1 and TRBJ1-6; D gene unclear. CDR3 length equals 14 residues. Germline CDR1 WNHNN, CDR2 SYGVQD (reference sequence). V shed 2 bases and J shed 4 bases, with 6 bases lying between them. CDR3 coding DNA: TGCGCCAGCAGTGAGGGGTCTTATAATTCACCCCTCCACTTT. Its translation is CASSEGSYNSPLHF.

A single count supports this clonotype. The V gene is TRBV4-2, the J gene TRBJ2-1, with 10 positions matching TRBD2. Germline V lookup: CDR1 LGHNA, CDR2 YNFKEQ. After removal of 1 base from V and 6 bases from J, the junction contained 6 bases not matched to a gene. The length of the CDR3 is 16 residues. CDR3 protein: CASSQGLAGEGNEQFF. The CDR3 DNA sequence: TGTGCCAGCAGCCAAGGTCTAGCGGGAGAAGGCAATGAGCAGTTCTTC.

The V and J genes are TRBV11-1 and TRBJ1-2; a weak D match, TRBD1 (6 bases). CDR1 and CDR2 from the germline V gene are SGHAT and FQDESV (reference sequence). V was clipped by 5 bases and J by 2 bases, with 9 bases between them. This CDR3 is built from 13 residues. The CDR3 DNA reads as TGTGCCAGCAGCCGAGGACAGAACTATGGCTACACCTTC. Translating it yields CASSRGQNYGYTF. The whole variable domain, filled in from reference TRBV11-1 and TRBJ1-2, reads EAEVAQSPRYKITEKSQAVAFWCDPISGHATLYWYRQILGQGPELLVQFQDESVVDDSQLPKDRFSAERLKGVDSTLKIQPAELGDSAMYLCASSRGQNYGYTFGSGTRLTVV.

The V and J genes are TRBV12-3 or TRBV12-4 and TRBJ2-5; the D gene could be TRBD1 or TRBD2 (5 bases each). The CDR3 covers 13 residues. Trimming took off 2 bases at V and 5 bases at J, with 9 bases between the two ends. The CDR3 is CASSLLGEETQYF. The CDR3 region has the DNA TGTGCCAGCAGTTTATTGGGGGAGGAGACCCAGTACTTC.

The genes are TRBV4-3 and TRBJ2-5, with D unclear. Germline V gene lookup returns CDR1 LGHNA and CDR2 YSLEER. The CDR3 consists of 13 residues. Trimming shortened V by 1 base and J by 4 bases, and 7 bases separated the two germline ends. DNA of the CDR3: TGCGCCAGCAGCCAAGTACCCGTAGAGACCCAGTACTTC. Amino acid sequence: CASSQVPVETQYF.

V and J are TRBV5-5 and TRBJ2-1; 7 bases match TRBD1. J was trimmed by 6 bases and V by 3 bases; bases with no gene match: 3. Looked up from germline, CDR1 is SGHKS and CDR2 is YYEKEE (reference sequence). The CDR3 length is 13 residues. This chain's CDR3 is CASSSQGTNEQFF. The CDR3 coding sequence is TGTGCCAGCAGCTCACAGGGGACCAATGAGCAGTTCTTC.